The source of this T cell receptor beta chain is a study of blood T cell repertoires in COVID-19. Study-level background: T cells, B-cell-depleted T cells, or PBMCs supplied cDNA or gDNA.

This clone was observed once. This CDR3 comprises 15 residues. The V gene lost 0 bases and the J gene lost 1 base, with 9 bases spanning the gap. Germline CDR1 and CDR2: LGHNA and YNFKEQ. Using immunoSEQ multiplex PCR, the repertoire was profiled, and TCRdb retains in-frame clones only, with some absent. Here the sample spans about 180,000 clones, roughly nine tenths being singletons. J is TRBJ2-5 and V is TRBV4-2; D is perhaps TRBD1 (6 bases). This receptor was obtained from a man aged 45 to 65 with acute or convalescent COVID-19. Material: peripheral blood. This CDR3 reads CASSQEYRVQETQYF. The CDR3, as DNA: TGTGCCAGCAGCCAAGAGTACAGGGTCCAAGAGACCCAGTACTTC.